Below, one T cell receptor beta chain is given with its context. The specificity of this receptor is unknown. Qualities for individual bases were not recorded, and no much larger clone is one base off. These data belong to a study of T cell clones after liver transplantation (dated by TCRdb to the late 2010s). About the study as a whole: ITN030ST, the source of the samples, was a randomized trial that attempted immunosuppression withdrawal within 2 years of liver transplantation. Until randomization at 12-24 months post-transplant, subjects were given standard immunosuppression, with no induction therapy. Third party-reactive TCRbeta sequences from pre-transplant MLRs were also identified as an antigen-independent comparator for donor-reactive sequences. Donor-reactive T cell clones were identified using TCRbeta sequencing after a pre-transplant mixed lymphocyte reaction and were then followed in post-transplant blood. The study cohort included 8 liver transplant recipients, of whom 3 were classified as tolerant and 5 as non-tolerant. Tolerance was defined as complete withdrawal of immunosuppression for at least one year without a rise in liver enzymes beyond twice the upper limit of normal. Of the eight recipients, a few were HCV-positive, while the remaining recipients had been transplanted for non-autoimmune, non-viral indications. Blood samples were collected pre-transplant, then pre-randomization ahead of withdrawal, and finally post-randomization once withdrawal had either been completed or failed.

Using immunoSEQ, frozen genomic DNA was subjected to high-throughput TCRbeta CDR3 sequencing, a process that included PCR amplification, mapping, bias correction and internal controls. The study's own analysis went as follows. Only productive rearrangements were retained, and each unique TCRbeta sequence was defined by its CDR3 nucleotide sequence together with its V and J gene. A sequence counted as donor-reactive only if the sequence showed at least 5-fold expansion in CFSE-low cells compared with unstimulated pre-transplant cells and had a frequency of at least 0.01%. Minimum frequency thresholds were set for each subject based on the unstimulated sample with the lowest template count, ensuring at least 90% detection power. Jensen-Shannon divergence between the top 1000 TCRbeta sequences after and before transplant was used to measure repertoire turnover. Changes in detection of donor-reactive sequences were assessed with two-sided Fisher's exact tests. Not all clones reach the TCRdb copy of this immuneACCESS table, which keeps in-frame sequences only. Checked studies attribute under half of the gap to unresolved V genes and leave the rest unexplained. V and J calls and clone size follow that table, whereas D and trimming were derived from the DNA. The sample includes about 33,000 clones, with around 95% observed a single time. Of the sample, roughly a quarter is held by the ten largest clones.

Unstimulated PBMCs, after thawing, were stained for CD3, CD4 and CD8 and then FACS-sorted into CD3+CD4+ and CD3+CD8+ populations. All 8 studied subjects were randomized to withdrawal of immunosuppression. The Qiagen DNeasy Blood and Tissue Kit was used for genomic DNA isolation. Summary of the overall study and its limitations: After accounting for repertoire turnover, donor-reactive detection was significantly reduced in 7 of 8 subjects for CD4 and 8 of 8 for CD8. Without allograft tissue specimens, donor-reactive T cells may have migrated into the graft rather than being deleted. A greater decline was seen for donor-reactive sequences than for third party-reactive sequences, suggesting partial antigen-specific deletion unrelated to withdrawal success. In most of the 8 subjects, regardless of tolerance or HCV status, circulating donor-reactive CD4 TCRbeta sequences dropped significantly post-transplant. In two subjects, low numbers of available donor cells limited the measurable donor-reactive repertoire. Because of small, heterogeneous patient numbers and non-standardized post-transplant time points, the conclusions were only preliminary.

The CDR3 sequence holds 15 residues, the cysteine and phenylalanine included. The only DNA kept is the CDR3, 45 bases in frame from the first base. CDR1 SGDLS and CDR2 YYNGEE are derived from the germline V gene. Trimming leaves V shorter by 2 bases and J shorter by 6 bases, with the junction holding 10 bases beyond the gene matches. The TCR sequence derives from a human patient who received a liver transplant. Some T cells may derive from the graft donor when a transplant has been performed. This material consisted of CD8+ T cells from blood, taken 12 months after liver transplant. The chain links TRBV9 with TRBJ2-7, with 8 bases matching TRBD2. The DNA reads TGTGCCAGCAGCGTCGGGGGGGGACCTCTAGTCGAGCAGTACTTC. Its translation is CASSVGGGPLVEQYF.